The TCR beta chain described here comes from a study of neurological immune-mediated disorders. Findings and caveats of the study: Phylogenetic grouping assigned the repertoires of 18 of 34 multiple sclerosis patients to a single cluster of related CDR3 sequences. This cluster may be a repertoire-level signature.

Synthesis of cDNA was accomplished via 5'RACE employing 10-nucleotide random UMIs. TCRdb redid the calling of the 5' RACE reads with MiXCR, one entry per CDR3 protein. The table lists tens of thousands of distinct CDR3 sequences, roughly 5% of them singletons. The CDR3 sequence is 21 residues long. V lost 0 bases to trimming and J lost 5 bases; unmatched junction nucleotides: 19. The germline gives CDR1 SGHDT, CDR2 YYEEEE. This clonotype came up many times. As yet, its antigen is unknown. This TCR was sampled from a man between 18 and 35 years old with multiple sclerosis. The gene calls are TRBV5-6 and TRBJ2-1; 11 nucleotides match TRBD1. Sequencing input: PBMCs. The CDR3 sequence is CASSLVVGTGGPRNPNNEQFF. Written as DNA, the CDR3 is TGTGCCAGCAGCTTGGTTGTGGGGACAGGGGGACCACGCAACCCCAACAATGAGCAGTTCTTC.